In this sample, the clone carrying this T cell receptor (beta chain) turned up once. The authors' processing: Amplification from reference gene primers served as the basis for estimated nucleated cell counts. Sequenced by immunoSEQ multiplex PCR; TCRdb stores in-frame clones only, minus some. Clonal size and the V and J genes are those of that table, whereas D and trimming came from the DNA. Of 250,000 to 350,000 clones listed, about 82% are singletons. This sample was taken from a study of blood T cell repertoires in COVID-19. Looking at the study overall: The samples span acute and convalescent COVID-19 from the United States, Italy and Spain. T cells, B-cell-depleted T cells, or PBMCs provided the cDNA or gDNA that served as material.

Trimming left V 4 bases short and J 0 bases short, with 10 bases between. The CDR3 totals 14 residues. Germline-derived CDR1 and CDR2 are KGHSH and LQKENI. The clonotype comes from a woman aged 45-65 years with acute or convalescent COVID-19. The rearrangement links TRBV18 to TRBJ2-7; TRBD2 is a possible D gene (5 bases). Sequenced: peripheral blood. The CDR3 coding sequence is TGTGCCAGCTCACATAGCGCGAGCTCCTACGAGCAGTACTTC. Translating it yields CASSHSASSYEQYF. The whole variable domain, filled in from reference TRBV18 and TRBJ2-7, reads NAGVMQNPRHLVRRRGQEARLRCSPMKGHSHVYWYRQLPEEGLKFMVYLQKENIIDESGMPKERFSAEFPKEGPSILRIQQVVRGDSAAYFCASSHSASSYEQYFGPGTRLTVT.